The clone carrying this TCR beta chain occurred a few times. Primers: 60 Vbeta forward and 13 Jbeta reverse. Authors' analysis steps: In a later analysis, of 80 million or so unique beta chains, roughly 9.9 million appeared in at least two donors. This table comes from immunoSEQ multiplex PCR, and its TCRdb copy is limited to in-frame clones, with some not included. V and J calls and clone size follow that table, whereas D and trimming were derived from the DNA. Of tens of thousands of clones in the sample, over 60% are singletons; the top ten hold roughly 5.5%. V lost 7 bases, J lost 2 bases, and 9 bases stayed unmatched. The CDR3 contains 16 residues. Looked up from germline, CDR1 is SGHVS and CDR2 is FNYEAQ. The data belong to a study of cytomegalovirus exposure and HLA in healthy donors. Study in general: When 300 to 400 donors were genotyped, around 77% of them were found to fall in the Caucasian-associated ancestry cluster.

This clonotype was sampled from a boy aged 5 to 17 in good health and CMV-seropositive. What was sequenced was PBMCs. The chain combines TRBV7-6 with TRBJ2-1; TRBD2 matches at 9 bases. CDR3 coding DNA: TGTGCCAGCACCAAGAGCATAGCGGGGGCCTACAATGAGCAGTTCTTC. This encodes CASTKSIAGAYNEQFF.